The rows below give T cell receptor beta chains drawn from one sample of a study of cytomegalovirus exposure and HLA in healthy donors. Clones were read by immunoSEQ multiplex PCR, and TCRdb kept only the in-frame ones, dropping some. The sample lists 150,000 to 250,000 clones, over 75% occurring once. The sequencing input was PBMCs. These receptor sequences come from a boy between 2 and 15 years old in good health and CMV-seronegative. Each CDR3 is given with its conserved first and last residue. A D gene is named only where the DNA matches it firmly. The size field is filled for only some rows; it gives once, few, many or a size class.

>.|.|TRBV6-6|TRBJ1-1
CASSYSVKGDTEAFF
TGTGCCAGCAGTTACAGTGTGAAGGGGGACACTGAAGCTTTCTTT
>.|.|TRBV7-6|TRBJ1-4
CASSLEEDGEATNEKLFF
TGTGCCAGCAGCTTAGAGGAGGACGGAGAAGCAACTAATGAAAAACTGTTTTTT
>.|TRBD1|TRBV5-6|TRBJ1-2
CASGSRDSFYGYTF
TGTGCCAGCGGAAGTCGGGACAGTTTCTATGGCTACACCTTC
>.|.|TRBV6-5|TRBJ1-1
CASSFLMGLQGAEAFF
TGTGCCAGCAGTTTCTTAATGGGCCTACAGGGAGCTGAAGCTTTCTTT
>.|TRBD1|TRBV5-6|TRBJ2-1
CASSTGQLYGEQFF
TGTGCCAGCAGCACGGGACAGCTCTACGGTGAGCAGTTCTTC
>.|.|TRBV7-6|TRBJ2-3
CASSLARDTDTQYF
TGTGCCAGCAGCTTAGCCAGGGACACAGATACGCAGTATTTT
>.|TRBD2|TRBV2|TRBJ2-2
CASSVLAGKNTGGLFF
TGTGCCAGCAGTGTACTAGCGGGGAAAAACACCGGGGGGCTGTTTTTT
>.|.|TRBV4-3|TRBJ2-1
CASSQEAGRREQFF
TGCGCCAGCAGCCAAGAAGCGGGTCGGAGGGAGCAGTTCTTC
>.|TRBD1|TRBV2|TRBJ1-2
CASSAQGAGYTF
TGTGCCAGCAGTGCCCAGGGGGCTGGCTACACCTTC
>.|.|TRBV15|TRBJ1-1
CATSTRVSTEAFF
TGTGCCACCAGCACAAGAGTTAGCACTGAAGCTTTCTTT
>.|TRBD2|TRBV23-1|TRBJ2-2
CARQLAGGPGELFF
TGCGCCCGCCAACTAGCGGGGGGGCCCGGGGAGCTGTTTTTT
>.|TRBD1|TRBV7-9|TRBJ2-1
CASSPTGGTSSEQFF
TGTGCCAGCAGCCCGACAGGGGGCACAAGTAGTGAGCAGTTCTTC
>.|.|TRBV19|TRBJ2-3
CASSISSETQYF
TGTGCCAGTAGTATATCTAGCGAAACGCAGTATTTT
>.|.|TRBV2|TRBJ1-2
CAGGGSDYGYTF
TGTGCCGGGGGCGGTTCGGACTATGGCTACACCTTC
>.|TRBD1|TRBV6-4|TRBJ2-7
CASSDHRGRVTPYEQYF
TGTGCCAGCAGTGATCACAGGGGGCGCGTGACCCCCTACGAGCAGTACTTC
>.|TRBD1|TRBV7-2|TRBJ1-4
CASSFFRGPNEKLFF
TGTGCCAGCAGCTTCTTCAGGGGGCCGAATGAAAAACTGTTTTTT
>.|.|TRBV5-1|TRBJ2-7
CAGVAPLDEQYF
TGCGCCGGAGTGGCTCCCCTCGACGAGCAGTACTTC
>.|.|TRBV2|TRBJ1-2
CASSDSAQAGLNGYTF
TGTGCCAGCAGTGACTCAGCCCAGGCAGGGTTGAATGGCTACACCTTC
>.|.|TRBV19|TRBJ1-1
CASKRNTEAFF
TGTGCCAGTAAGCGGAACACTGAAGCTTTCTTT
>.|TRBD1|TRBV6-1|TRBJ2-1
CASILDRENEQFF
TGTGCCAGCATTCTGGACAGGGAGAATGAGCAGTTCTTC
>.|TRBD1|TRBV6-1|TRBJ2-6
CASSGDRAFSGANVLTF
TGTGCCAGCAGTGGGGACAGGGCATTCTCTGGGGCCAACGTCCTGACTTTC
>.|TRBD1|TRBV5-1|TRBJ1-1
CASSPASGGTEAFF
TGCGCCAGCAGCCCCGCCTCAGGGGGGACTGAAGCTTTCTTT
>.|.|TRBV2|TRBJ2-5
CASSDATSSQETQYF
TGTGCCAGCAGTGATGCAACTAGCTCCCAAGAGACCCAGTACTTC
>.|.|TRBV6-6|TRBJ1-2
CASSPRSGRGNGYTF
TGTGCCAGCAGCCCGCGGTCGGGCAGGGGAAATGGCTACACCTTC
>.|.|TRBV2|TRBJ2-7
CASSSQVYEQYF
TGTGCCAGCAGTTCACAGGTCTACGAGCAGTACTTC
>.|.|TRBV7-9|TRBJ1-1
CASSQEGTEAFF
TGTGCCAGCAGCCAGGAGGGGACTGAAGCTTTCTTT
>.|.|TRBV29-1|TRBJ1-2
CSVSVVGLVRTNYGYTF
TGCAGCGTTTCCGTTGTCGGGTTGGTGAGGACTAACTATGGCTACACCTTC
>.|.|TRBV7-2|TRBJ1-1
CASSELGEAFF
TGTGCCAGTAGCGAACTAGGGGAAGCTTTCTTT
>few|.|TRBV7-2|TRBJ2-7
CASSLSSYEQYF
TGTGCCAGCAGCTTGTCCTCTTACGAGCAGTACTTC